One sample yielded the 27 T cell receptor beta chains listed below, sequenced in a study of Graves' ophthalmopathy and Graves' hyperthyroidism (dated by TCRdb to 2017 to 2018). The run used an Illumina HiSeq 2000. For repertoire sequencing, the TCR beta CDR3 regions were amplified from RNA transcripts. A first-round RT-PCR used HTBI primers with the Qiagen OneStep RT-PCR kit, followed by a second-round multiplex PCR, size selection and purification. TCRdb passed the public sequencing reads through fastp at Q25 and MiXCR, retaining productive beta sequences. Duplicate CDR3 protein sequences are folded into a single record with the most common DNA and genes. The sample table records around 400,000 distinct CDR3 sequences; over 20% of these occur just once. The ten largest clones represent roughly 3% of the sample. Sequenced sample: peripheral blood. The receptors originated from a woman younger than 30 with stable Graves' hyperthyroidism. Donor details come from another sample of the same person, matched by shared clones.

This clonotype was picked up many times. The chain employs TRBV12-3 or TRBV12-4 and TRBJ1-2; D might be TRBD1 (6 bases). This CDR3 region has 14 residues. V was pared by 3 bases and J by 4 bases, with 12 bases between. DNA for the CDR3: TGTGCCAGCAGTTTTTGGGGGCGAGTCTATGGCTACACCTTC. Translating gives CASSFWGRVYGYTF.

This clonotype was seen many times. The chain has TRBV6-5 and TRBJ1-1; 8 nucleotides line up with TRBD1. The V gene end was trimmed by 6 bases and the J gene end by 3 bases; junction bases not matched to a gene: 3. Germline lookup yields CDR1 MNHEY and CDR2 SVGAGI. CDR3 length equals 13 residues. CDR3 nucleotides: TGTGCCAGCAGGTACAGGGGGGACACTGAAGCTTTCTTT. It translates to CASRYRGDTEAFF.

This clonotype was seen ten or more times. This chain joins TRBV12-3 or TRBV12-4 and TRBJ2-7, with a tentative D call TRBD2 (6 bases). The CDR3 runs 14 residues. V was shortened by 3 bases and J by 6 bases, with 15 bases between the two germline ends. In nucleotides, the CDR3 is TGTGCCAGCAGTTTCGTCCTTACGGAGGGCGAGCAGTACTTC. As protein: CASSFVLTEGEQYF.

This clonotype has ten or more counts. The chain links TRBV28 to TRBJ1-3; TRBD1 matches 11 bases. Germline V CDR1 and CDR2: MDHEN, SYDVKM. The CDR3 has 18 amino acids. J lost 2 bases, V lost 3 bases, and 9 bases had no gene match. Here the CDR3 DNA reads TGTGCCAGCAGTTTCCTTGGGACAGGGGGTTCCACTGGAAACACCATATATTTT. Its protein product is CASSFLGTGGSTGNTIYF.

V is TRBV11-2 and J is TRBJ2-2; D uncertain. The V end lost 0 bases, the J end lost 5 bases, and 16 bases lay between the germline ends. The CDR3 extends over 17 amino acids. The germline V gene encodes CDR1 SGHAT and CDR2 FQNNGV. As DNA, the CDR3 is TGTGCCAGCAGCTTAGATCTAATCCAGCCGTGGACCGGGGAGCTGTTTTTT. This codes for CASSLDLIQPWTGELFF.

Ten or more counts support this clonotype. V gene TRBV27 combines with J gene TRBJ1-5; 7 bases are shared with TRBD1. V shed 5 bases and J 2 bases; nucleotides not matched to a gene: 12. Germline CDR1 and CDR2: MNHEY and SMNVEV (reference sequence). This CDR3 spans 17 amino acids. The CDR3, as DNA: TGTGCCAGCAGTGCCCGACAGGGTGGGGCTCGCAATCAGCCCCAGCATTTT. Its translation is CASSARQGGARNQPQHF.

V gene TRBV28 combines with J gene TRBJ2-7, with D perhaps TRBD1 (5 bases). The CDR3 loop spans 15 amino acids. V gave up 2 bases and J gave up 1 base, with 12 bases separating them. Germline lookup yields CDR1 MDHEN and CDR2 SYDVKM. The CDR3 region is CASSLGPDSSYEQYF. The CDR3 DNA reads TGTGCCAGCAGTTTAGGCCCCGACAGTTCCTACGAGCAGTACTTC.

The CDR3 is CARGPCVRDNTEAFF. The CDR3 region has the DNA TGTGCCAGGGGCCCATGCGTCAGGGACAACACTGAAGCTTTCTTT. The rearrangement links TRBV19 to TRBJ1-1; D possibly corresponds to TRBD1 (5 bases). Germline-derived CDR1 and CDR2 are LNHDA and SQIVND (reference sequence). This CDR3 is 15 amino acids long. Between the trimmed V and J ends, which lost 9 bases and 2 bases, there was a span of 19 bases.

This clonotype was counted ten times or more. This rearrangement joins TRBV4-2 to TRBJ2-7, with D possibly matching TRBD2 (7 bases). CDR3 length: 16 residues. Trimming took 0 bases from V and 3 from J, leaving 15 bases between them. Germline V CDR1 and CDR2: LGHNA, YNFKEQ. CDR3 bases: TGTGCCAGCAGCCAAGACGGTGGAGGGGGGGTCTACGAGCAGTACTTC. This codes for CASSQDGGGGVYEQYF.

This clonotype was seen many times. The V gene is TRBV24-1, the J gene TRBJ1-1; a possible D gene is TRBD1 (5 bases). Trimming shortened V by 3 bases and J by 5 bases, and 12 bases separated the two germline ends. The germline V gene encodes CDR1 KGHDR and CDR2 SFDVKD. The CDR3 consists of 14 residues. For the CDR3, the DNA is TGTGCCACCAGTGATCCCTCGGGGGAGACTGAAGCTTTCTTT. Protein product: CATSDPSGETEAFF.

At least ten counts were recorded for this clonotype. The chain combines TRBV2 with TRBJ1-1; unclear D gene. The CDR3 extends over 13 amino acids. V lost 3 bases and J lost 0, with 5 bases in between. The germline gives CDR1 SNHLY, CDR2 FYNNEI. CDR3 loop: CASSELLNTEAFF. Here the CDR3 DNA reads TGTGCCAGCAGTGAGTTACTGAACACTGAAGCTTTCTTT.

This clonotype was seen many times. The V call is TRBV2, the J call TRBJ2-5; D ambiguous. The ends were cut back, 5 bases at V and 1 base at J, with 8 bases in the middle. Germline V CDR1 and CDR2: SNHLY, FYNNEI. The CDR3 sequence is 13 residues long. The DNA for the CDR3 is TGTGCCAGCAGTCTTGACACCCAAGAGACCCAGTACTTC. Amino acids: CASSLDTQETQYF.

This clonotype has a count of ten or more. The rearrangement joins TRBV20-1 to TRBJ2-2; D perhaps matches TRBD2 (6 bases). CDR3 length: 15 amino acids. Between the trimmed V and J ends, which lost 3 bases and 5 bases, there was a span of 16 bases. Germline V gene sequence: CDR1 DFQATT, CDR2 SNEGSKA (reference sequence). This CDR3 is CSASGSGLVTGELFF. In DNA form, the CDR3 reads TGCAGTGCTAGTGGTAGCGGCCTTGTTACCGGGGAGCTGTTTTTT.

This clonotype was counted at least ten times. The CDR3 DNA reads TGTGCCAGCAGTTACGACAGGATGAGCTCTGGAAACACCATATATTTT. This gives the protein CASSYDRMSSGNTIYF. The chain couples TRBV6-2 or TRBV6-3 to TRBJ1-3, with D perhaps matching TRBD1 (6 bases). Deletions cut 2 bases from V and 0 bases from J, with 11 bases between. The CDR3 length is 16 residues. Germline loops: CDR1 MNHEY, CDR2 SVGEGT.

At least ten counts were recorded for this clonotype. The V gene is TRBV10-3, the J gene TRBJ2-7; D perhaps matches TRBD1 (6 bases). CDR1 and CDR2 from the germline V gene are ENHRY and SYGVKD. V was clipped by 2 bases and J by 0 bases, with 8 bases between them. This CDR3 has 14 amino acids. The CDR3, as DNA: TGTGCCATCAGTGAGGGGGGCTTCTCCTACGAGCAGTACTTC. This translates into CAISEGGFSYEQYF.

There are many counts of this clonotype. The V call is TRBV15, the J call TRBJ2-1, with 7 bases matching TRBD2. J gave up 5 bases and V 6 bases, and 4 bases lay outside the gene matches. The CDR3 is 13 residues long. Germline-derived CDR1 and CDR2 are LNHNV and YYDKDF (reference sequence). CDR3 in amino acids: CATSIAGDNEQFF. Here the CDR3 DNA reads TGTGCCACCAGTATCGCGGGGGACAATGAGCAGTTCTTC.

The chain employs TRBV2 and TRBJ1-2, with 7 bases lining up with TRBD1. This CDR3 is 14 amino acids long. J was trimmed by 8 bases and V by 5 bases; bases with no gene match: 11. Germline lookup yields CDR1 SNHLY and CDR2 FYNNEI. CDR3 in amino acids: CASSSTSNRGGYTF. In DNA form, the CDR3 reads TGTGCCAGCAGTTCCACCTCTAACAGGGGCGGCTACACCTTC.

The CDR3 here is CASSQVLAEAFF. The CDR3 DNA is TGTGCCAGCTCACAGGTTCTTGCTGAAGCTTTCTTT. This rearrangement joins TRBV18 to TRBJ1-1; D ambiguous. The CDR3 is made up of 12 amino acids. Trimming removed 4 bases at V and 6 bases at J, with 9 bases between. Germline V lookup: CDR1 KGHSH, CDR2 LQKENI.

This clonotype came up many times. The chain links TRBV7-9 to TRBJ1-2; D ambiguous. The CDR3 covers 13 residues. Germline V gives CDR1 SEHNR, CDR2 FQNEAQ (reference sequence). The V end was cut by 5 bases, the J end by 5 bases, with 12 bases between. CDR3 sequence reads: CASSGGRNYGYTF. The CDR3 region has the DNA TGTGCCAGCAGCGGAGGACGGAATTATGGCTACACCTTC.

This clonotype was observed many times. The chain employs TRBV3-1 and TRBJ2-5; the D call may be TRBD1 or TRBD2 (5 bases each). The CDR3 is 14 residues long. Trimming cost V 1 base and J 5 bases, with 11 bases left between them. CDR1 LGHDT and CDR2 YNNKEL come from the germline V gene (reference sequence). This CDR3 is CASSQAWDPETQYF. DNA for the CDR3: TGTGCCAGCAGCCAAGCTTGGGACCCGGAGACCCAGTACTTC.

Ten or more counts support this clonotype. This sequence joins TRBV4-1 and TRBJ1-1; maybe TRBD1 (5 bases). Germline assignment: CDR1 MGHRA and CDR2 YSYEKL. Trimming pared 0 bases from V and 2 bases from J, leaving 13 bases between. The CDR3 has 16 amino acids. The CDR3 DNA sequence: TGCGCCAGCAGCCAAGAACCAGGGAGGATAAACACTGAAGCTTTCTTT. Translating gives CASSQEPGRINTEAFF.

In this sample, this clonotype turned up many times. The CDR3 nucleotides read TGTGCCAGCAGTTTAGCCTCACAGGGACAGCCCCAGCATTTT. Amino acid sequence: CASSLASQGQPQHF. This chain connects TRBV12-3 or TRBV12-4 to TRBJ1-5; maybe TRBD1 (6 bases). V lost 0 bases, J lost 7 bases, and 10 bases lay in between. CDR3 length equals 14 residues.

The genes are TRBV6-2 or TRBV6-3 and TRBJ2-7, with D perhaps matching TRBD1 (6 bases). Trimming shortened V by 5 bases and J by 0 bases, and 14 bases separated the two germline ends. This CDR3 has 15 amino acids. The germline gives CDR1 MNHEY, CDR2 SVGEGT. The CDR3 DNA sequence: TGTGCCAGCAGTAACAACAGGGTGGGCTCCTACGAGCAGTACTTC. Amino acids: CASSNNRVGSYEQYF.

This clonotype was seen many times. This chain joins TRBV7-2 and TRBJ1-1; D call uncertain. The germline V and J ends were trimmed by 5 bases and 5 bases, with 15 bases remaining between them. CDR1 SGHTA and CDR2 FQGNSA come from the germline V gene. CDR3 length: 14 amino acids. The CDR3 DNA follows: TGTGCCAGCAGCCCCCATATGGCCCTAACTGAAGCTTTCTTT. Translated: CASSPHMALTEAFF.

This clonotype was counted at least ten times. The genes are TRBV6-1 and TRBJ1-2; 8 bases line up with TRBD1. The CDR3 length is 15 residues. Unmatched junction bases numbered 5, after V lost 4 bases and J lost 1 base. Germline CDR1 reads MNHNS; CDR2 reads SASEGT. CDR3 bases: TGTGCCAGCAGTGTCCAGGGGGCTTTTAACTATGGCTACACCTTC. The encoded protein is CASSVQGAFNYGYTF.

This clonotype was seen ten or more times. The chain couples TRBV6-1 to TRBJ1-1; D is uncertain. The CDR3 is made up of 14 amino acids. V lost 2 bases and J lost 4, with 11 bases in between. Germline CDR1 MNHNS, CDR2 SASEGT. The CDR3 loop is CASSERHGGTEAFF. The CDR3 bases are TGTGCCAGCAGTGAACGACACGGCGGCACTGAAGCTTTCTTT.

This clonotype was found a few times. This chain connects TRBV20-1 to TRBJ2-5; 8 bases match TRBD2. Germline assignment: CDR1 DFQATT and CDR2 SNEGSKA (reference sequence). V was clipped by 4 bases and J by 5 bases; unmatched bases: 9. CDR3 length: 14 amino acids. The CDR3 region has the DNA TGCAGTGCTACCCGTAGCGGGACCGGCGAGACCCAGTACTTC. It specifies CSATRSGTGETQYF.